The 18 T cell receptor beta chains below all came from one sample that was sequenced in a study of PD-1 blockade in classical Hodgkin lymphoma. Profiling relied on immunoSEQ multiplex PCR, and the TCRdb table lists in-frame clones only, not all of them. The profile shows around 8,000 clones, around 80% of them singletons. Exposure to brentuximab vedotin varied, and each patient had relapsed following autologous stem cell transplantation. The source material was peripheral blood mononuclear cells (PBMCs), sampled at baseline. These receptors all stem from a human donor with classical Hodgkin lymphoma.

The rearrangement uses TRBV7-2 and TRBJ2-3; 7 bases agree with TRBD1. This CDR3 is built from 16 residues. V lost 1 base to trimming and J lost 3 bases; unmatched junction nucleotides: 7. Germline CDR1 reads SGHTA; CDR2 reads FQGNSA. The CDR3: CASSLETGIYTDTQYF. DNA of the CDR3: TGTGCCAGCAGCTTAGAGACAGGGATATATACAGATACGCAGTATTTT.

This chain connects TRBV7-2 to TRBJ2-7; 14 nucleotides align to TRBD2. CDR1 and CDR2 from the germline V gene are SGHTA and FQGNSA. With V trimmed by 3 bases and J by 4 bases, 5 bases remained unmatched. CDR3 size: 16 residues. CDR3 sequence reads: CASSLTSGRAGYEQYF. CDR3 coding DNA: TGTGCCAGCAGCTTGACTAGCGGGAGGGCCGGGTACGAGCAGTACTTC.

The rearrangement uses TRBV6-1 and TRBJ1-2; possible D gene TRBD1, 5 bases. The CDR3 loop spans 13 amino acids. With 8 bases removed from V and 4 bases from J, the gap between germline ends came to 14 bases. CDR1 and CDR2 from the germline V gene are MNHNS and SASEGT. This chain's CDR3 is CASGQGAIYGYTF. The DNA of the CDR3 is TGTGCCAGCGGCCAGGGTGCCATCTATGGCTACACCTTC.

The chain employs TRBV19 and TRBJ2-1; D remains unclear. CDR3 length: 14 amino acids. Germline values: CDR1 LNHDA, CDR2 SQIVND (reference sequence). Deletions cut 0 bases from V and 5 bases from J, with 8 bases between. The CDR3 sequence is CASSIEPADNEQFF. The CDR3 bases are TGTGCCAGTAGTATAGAACCTGCAGACAATGAGCAGTTCTTC.

The chain carries TRBV30 and TRBJ1-5, with TRBD1 identical over 7 bases. V lost 0 bases and J lost 11; bases outside the gene matches: 13. The V gene's germline CDR1 is GTSNPN and CDR2 SVGIG (reference sequence). CDR3 length: 15 amino acids. The CDR3 sequence: CAWSVLGTRGETQHF. The CDR3 DNA sequence: TGTGCCTGGAGTGTATTGGGAACCAGGGGGGAGACCCAGCATTTT. Variable domain in full (rest from reference TRBV30 and TRBJ1-5): SQTIHQWPATLVQPVGSPLSLECTVEGTSNPNLYWYRQAAGRGLQLLFYSVGIGQISSEVPQNLSASRPQDRQFILSSKKLLLSDSGFYLCAWSVLGTRGETQHFGDGTRLSIL.

V is TRBV28 and J is TRBJ2-7; D is tentatively TRBD1 or TRBD2 (5 bases each). This CDR3 region has 13 residues. Trimming left V 7 bases short and J 2 bases short, with 12 bases between. Germline-derived CDR1 and CDR2 are MDHEN and SYDVKM. The CDR3: CASMGDGAYEQYF. For the CDR3, the DNA is TGTGCCAGCATGGGGGACGGAGCCTACGAGCAGTACTTC.

This chain joins TRBV7-9 and TRBJ2-3; no firm D call. Germline CDR1 SEHNR, CDR2 FQNEAQ (reference sequence). CDR3 size: 15 residues. The V and J ends lost 1 base and 0 bases respectively, with 8 bases between them. The CDR3 nucleotides read TGTGCCAGCAGCTTAGGTGTTCCTAGCACAGATACGCAGTATTTT. Its translation is CASSLGVPSTDTQYF.

The chain recombines TRBV5-1 with TRBJ2-2; TRBD2 aligns across 8 bases. The CDR3 is 16 amino acids. The trim removed 0 bases at V and 6 bases at J, leaving 7 bases unmatched. Looked up from germline, CDR1 is SGHRS and CDR2 is YFSETQ. This CDR3 is CASSLAVTSVPGELFF. The CDR3 DNA sequence: TGCGCCAGCAGCTTGGCGGTGACTAGCGTTCCCGGGGAGCTGTTTTTT.

The gene calls are TRBV5-6 and TRBJ1-5, with D possibly being TRBD1 (6 bases). V lost 4 bases to trimming and J lost 3 bases, with 11 bases between them. This CDR3 is built from 14 residues. The germline V gene has CDR1 SGHDT and CDR2 YYEEEE. CDR3 loop: CASSPQGNNQPQHF. The CDR3 nucleotides are TGTGCCAGCAGCCCCCAGGGGAACAATCAGCCCCAGCATTTT.

This clone was found a few times. The V and J genes are TRBV27 and TRBJ1-2; 9 bases are a match to TRBD1. J was trimmed by 4 bases and V by 5 bases; bases with no gene match: 14. CDR1 is MNHEY and CDR2 is SMNVEV in the germline V gene (reference sequence). The CDR3 extends over 17 amino acids. Here the CDR3 reads CASSPYRGQSRSYGYTF. The CDR3 region has the DNA TGTGCCAGCAGTCCTTACAGGGGGCAGTCGCGGAGCTATGGCTACACCTTC.

V gene TRBV7-2 combines with J gene TRBJ2-1; 8 positions match TRBD1. The V gene end was trimmed by 3 bases and the J gene end by 10 bases; junction bases not matched to a gene: 8. In germline, CDR1 is SGHTA, CDR2 FQGNSA. CDR3 length equals 14 residues. The CDR3 DNA sequence: TGTGCCAGCAGCTTCGACAGGGGCCCGGGCGAGCAGTTCTTC. Amino acid sequence: CASSFDRGPGEQFF.

This clone was seen a handful of times. The V and J genes are TRBV5-1 and TRBJ1-6; D ambiguous. V lost 4 bases, J lost 9 bases, and 14 bases lay in between. The CDR3 loop spans 14 amino acids. From germline, CDR1 is SGHRS and CDR2 YFSETQ. CDR3 DNA: TGCGCCAGCAGCGCCGGAGACACAAGTTCACCCCTCCACTTT. This encodes CASSAGDTSSPLHF.

The chain joins TRBV7-9 to TRBJ2-3, with 7 bases aligning to TRBD1. Germline V gene data show CDR1 as SEHNR and CDR2 as FQNEAQ (reference sequence). The V gene end was trimmed by 5 bases and the J gene end by 0 bases; junction bases not matched to a gene: 5. This CDR3 is built from 15 residues. CDR3: CASSMGQTSTDTQYF. The CDR3 nucleotides read TGTGCCAGCAGCATGGGACAGACTAGCACAGATACGCAGTATTTT.

This CDR3 reads CSAGVEQYF. The CDR3 nucleotides read TGCAGTGCTGGGGTAGAGCAGTACTTC. The chain links TRBV20-1 to TRBJ2-7; the D is unclear. The length of the CDR3 is 9 residues. Trimming left V 5 bases short and J 7 bases short, with 6 bases between. The germline V gene encodes CDR1 DFQATT and CDR2 SNEGSKA (reference sequence).

The genes are TRBV9 and TRBJ2-1; D is undetermined. Germline V gene data show CDR1 as SGDLS and CDR2 as YYNGEE. Trimming took 1 base from V and 9 from J, leaving 11 bases between them. CDR3 length: 13 amino acids. The CDR3 protein is CASSVLGTGEQFF. CDR3 nucleotides: TGTGCCAGCAGCGTACTAGGAACCGGTGAGCAGTTCTTC.

This clone appeared a single time. CDR3 sequence: CASSPAGRSNYGYTF. The CDR3 coding sequence is TGTGCCAGCAGCCCCGCCGGGCGGTCGAACTATGGCTACACCTTC. The chain is built from TRBV7-2 and TRBJ1-2, with D unclear. Trimming took 5 bases from V and 2 from J, leaving 15 bases between them. CDR3 length equals 15 residues. Germline-derived CDR1 and CDR2 are SGHTA and FQGNSA.

The CDR3 region is CASGFLTSNEQFF. The CDR3 bases are TGTGCTAGTGGTTTCTTAACATCAAATGAGCAGTTCTTC. The J gene is TRBJ2-1, the V gene TRBV12-5; D is undetermined. CDR1 is LGHNT, CDR2 FRNRAP, per germline. The CDR3 is made up of 13 amino acids. V was shortened by 3 bases and J by 7 bases, with 10 bases between the two germline ends.

J is TRBJ2-7 and V is TRBV18; no reliable D call. This CDR3 has 13 residues. The V end lost 1 base, the J end lost 5 bases, and 9 bases lay between the germline ends. Looked up from germline, CDR1 is KGHSH and CDR2 is LQKENI. The CDR3 protein is CASSPQRFHEQYF. The CDR3 region has the DNA TGTGCCAGCTCACCACAAAGGTTCCACGAGCAGTACTTC.